One and the same sample provided the 25 T cell receptor beta chains below, sequenced in a study of shared clonotypes between healthy human individuals. Libraries were prepared by immunoSEQ multiplex PCR; TCRdb keeps only in-frame clonotypes and omits some of them. The data hold about 460,000 clones, with 75% to 80% observed a single time. Sequences were obtained from PBMCs. These receptor sequences come from a woman between 40 and 50 years old in good health. Some clones in this sample may be carry-over from other donors' samples.

A word on this clone: A much bigger clone sits one base away, suggesting this may be a read error. Other DNA sequences in this specimen translate into the identical CDR3. The rearrangement links TRBV11-1 to TRBJ2-5, with D possibly TRBD2 on 6 matching bases. This CDR3 spans 14 amino acids. V lost 3 bases to trimming and J lost 3 bases, with 11 bases between them. Germline V CDR1 and CDR2: SGHAT, FQDESV (reference sequence). CDR3 residues: CASSLGGSEETQYF. The CDR3 region has the DNA TGTGCCAGCAGCTTGGGAGGCAGTGAAGAGACCCAGTACTTC.

J is TRBJ2-7 and V is TRBV7-3; 10 bases are shared with TRBD1. With 4 bases clipped from V and 6 bases from J, the junction kept 6 bases outside the gene matches. Germline lookup yields CDR1 SGHTA and CDR2 FQGTGA. The CDR3 runs to 14 residues. The CDR3 DNA sequence: TGTGCCAGCAGCTCGACAGGGGGCGCGGGCGAGCAGTACTTC. Its translation: CASSSTGGAGEQYF.

This chain links TRBV19 with TRBJ1-5; TRBD1 matches at 8 bases. The CDR3 extends over 18 amino acids. Per the germline V gene, CDR1 is LNHDA and CDR2 is SQIVND (reference sequence). J was trimmed by 4 bases and V by 1 base; bases with no gene match: 12. In DNA form, the CDR3 reads TGTGCCAGTAGTATAGTACCTCCCGGGACAGGAGTTAATCAGCCCCAGCATTTT. Translation gives CASSIVPPGTGVNQPQHF.

This chain's CDR3 is CASSLGYRVIPANTGELFF. DNA of the CDR3: TGTGCCAGCAGCTTAGGCTACAGGGTGATCCCAGCGAACACCGGGGAGCTGTTTTTT. V and J are TRBV7-6 and TRBJ2-2; TRBD1 might be the D (6 bases). Germline CDR1 SGHVS, CDR2 FNYEAQ. This CDR3 comprises 19 residues. Trimming took off 1 base at V and 0 bases at J, with 18 bases between the two ends.

This clone was seen a handful of times. The chain combines TRBV4-1 with TRBJ2-3; 13 bases fit TRBD2. The CDR3 totals 17 residues. Per the germline V gene, CDR1 is MGHRA and CDR2 is YSYEKL. V shed 1 base, J shed 3 bases, and the junction held 4 bases outside the gene matches. As DNA, the CDR3 is TGCGCCAGCAGCCAAGGGTGGACTAGCGGGAGTACAGATACGCAGTATTTT. Translated, it gives CASSQGWTSGSTDTQYF.

Concerning this clone: Since no conserved phenylalanine or tryptophan closes the CDR3, a read error is the likely cause. V and J are TRBV10-3 and TRBJ1-2; the D is unclear. CDR3 length equals 13 residues. Trimming cost V 5 bases and J 2 bases, with 9 bases left between them. CDR1 and CDR2 (germline): ENHRY, SYGVKD. The CDR3 is CAISSDGNYGYTS. The CDR3 nucleotides read TGTGCCATCAGTTCGGACGGAAACTATGGCTACACCTCC.

The chain carries TRBV7-2 and TRBJ2-1; 9 positions agree with TRBD2. The CDR3 is 16 residues long. V trimming: 4 bases; J trimming: 2 bases; junction bases outside the gene matches: 6. CDR1 is SGHTA and CDR2 is FQGNSA in the germline V gene. The CDR3 nucleotides are TGTGCCAGCAGCTCGTTAGCGGGAGTGGCCTACAATGAGCAGTTCTTC. Its protein product is CASSSLAGVAYNEQFF.

V gene TRBV7-8 combines with J gene TRBJ2-7; TRBD2 is a possible D gene (6 bases). The V end lost 4 bases, the J end lost 5 bases, and 12 bases lay between the germline ends. The CDR3 contains 13 residues. Germline CDR1 reads SGHVS; CDR2 reads FQNEAQ. The CDR3: CASSSYGGDEQYF. CDR3 sequence (DNA): TGTGCCAGCAGCTCCTATGGAGGGGACGAGCAGTACTTC.

Notes on this clone: Given a much more abundant clone one base away, this may be a read error. The genes are TRBV7-3 and TRBJ2-1, with 7 positions matching TRBD2. The CDR3 is made up of 16 amino acids. The germline V gene encodes CDR1 SGHTA and CDR2 FQGTGA. CDR3 amino acids: CANSLIPGAGYNEQFF. In DNA, the CDR3 is TGTGCCAACAGCTTAATACCGGGAGCGGGATACAATGAGCAGTTCTTC.

J is TRBJ2-7 and V is TRBV27; 9 positions agree with TRBD1. Per the germline V gene, CDR1 is MNHEY and CDR2 is SMNVEV (reference sequence). This CDR3 region has 15 residues. Unmatched junction bases numbered 8, after V lost 5 bases and J lost 3 bases. The CDR3 DNA is TGTGCCAGCAGTCTCTCCGGGGACAGGGACTACGAGCAGTACTTC. It is translated as CASSLSGDRDYEQYF.

This chain links TRBV28 with TRBJ1-1, with a weak D call TRBD1 (5 bases). The CDR3 is 13 residues long. V was shortened by 5 bases and J by 8 bases, with 15 bases between the two germline ends. Germline V gene data show CDR1 as MDHEN and CDR2 as SYDVKM. DNA for the CDR3: TGTGCCAGCAGTCCCCCATGGGGGAGGGAAGCTTTCTTT. Its translation is CASSPPWGREAFF.

The CDR3 bases are TGTGCAACAACTAGCACAGATACGCAGTATTTT. It codes for CATTSTDTQYF. J is TRBJ2-3 and V is TRBV30; the D is unclear. This CDR3 is built from 11 residues. Germline V gene sequence: CDR1 GTSNPN, CDR2 SVGIG (reference sequence).

Notes on this clone: A far larger clone is just one base off, so this is likely a read error. The chain recombines TRBV29-1 with TRBJ1-2; D not resolved. Germline V CDR1 and CDR2: SQVTM, ANQGSEA. The CDR3 loop spans 11 amino acids. The CDR3 bases are TGCGGCGTTGAAGTTGAGCAGGGCTACACCTTC. Its translation: CGVEVEQGYTF.

The sample holds a few counts of this clone. The J gene is TRBJ2-3, the V gene TRBV7-3, with TRBD2 identical over 13 bases. Germline trimming cut 6 bases from V and 5 bases from J; bases unmatched to any gene: 5. This CDR3 contains 15 residues. Germline V CDR1 and CDR2: SGHTA, FQGTGA. The CDR3 sequence is CASSGLAGDIDTQYF. The CDR3 DNA reads as TGTGCCAGCAGTGGACTAGCGGGAGATATAGATACGCAGTATTTT.

The rearrangement links TRBV28 to TRBJ2-3; D call uncertain. CDR3 length equals 15 residues. CDR1 is MDHEN, CDR2 SYDVKM, per germline. V was cut by 1 base and J by 0 bases, with 8 bases left in between. The CDR3, as DNA: TGTGCCAGCAGTTTATCGGGTACAAGCACAGATACGCAGTATTTT. Its translation is CASSLSGTSTDTQYF. The full variable domain, completed using reference TRBV28 and TRBJ2-3, is DVKVTQSSRYLVKRTGEKVFLECVQDMDHENMFWYRQDPGLGLRLIYFSYDVKMKEKGDIPEGYSVSREKKERFSLILESASTNQTSMYLCASSLSGTSTDTQYFGPGTRLTVL.

The chain recombines TRBV11-1 with TRBJ2-1; perhaps TRBD2 as D (6 bases). Germline lookup yields CDR1 SGHAT and CDR2 FQDESV (reference sequence). The CDR3 has 13 amino acids. Between the trimmed V and J ends, which lost 2 bases and 9 bases, there was a span of 11 bases. CDR3 sequence reads: CASSLLRGSEQFF. The CDR3 DNA reads as TGTGCCAGCAGCTTACTCCGGGGGTCTGAGCAGTTCTTC. The complete variable domain, with remaining parts taken from reference TRBV11-1 and TRBJ2-1, reads EAEVAQSPRYKITEKSQAVAFWCDPISGHATLYWYRQILGQGPELLVQFQDESVVDDSQLPKDRFSAERLKGVDSTLKIQPAELGDSAMYLCASSLLRGSEQFFGPGTRLTVL.

The rearrangement joins TRBV9 to TRBJ1-5, with a weak D call TRBD1 (5 bases). Trimming left V 3 bases short and J 6 bases short, with 13 bases between. The CDR3 contains 14 residues. CDR1 and CDR2 (germline): SGDLS, YYNGEE. The CDR3 coding sequence is TGTGCCAGCAGCGGCGGGACCGCTCGTCAGCCCCAGCATTTT. It specifies CASSGGTARQPQHF.

Turning to this clone: A far bigger clonotype differs at one base, so this is likely a read error. Distinct nucleotide sequences in the sample also encode this CDR3. This chain links TRBV6-5 with TRBJ2-5; possible D gene TRBD1, 6 bases. The CDR3 is made up of 13 amino acids. Germline CDR1 MNHEY, CDR2 SVGAGI. The CDR3 reads CASSPPGQETQYF. The CDR3, as DNA: TGTGCCAGCAGTCCTCCGGGACAAGAGACCCAATACTTC.

Worth noting for this clone: A far more abundant clone sits one base away, making this likely a read error. J is TRBJ1-5 and V is TRBV27; D remains ambiguous. In germline, CDR1 is MNHEY, CDR2 SMNVEV (reference sequence). Between the trimmed V and J ends, which lost 5 bases and 2 bases, there was a span of 10 bases. The CDR3 contains 14 residues. The CDR3 DNA reads as TGTGCCAGCAGTCTCCTAGAGGGCAATCAGCCCCAGCATTTT. This sequence encodes CASSLLEGNQPQHF.

V is TRBV28 and J is TRBJ1-3; D not resolved. Trimming shortened V by 2 bases and J by 4 bases, and 3 bases separated the two germline ends. The length of the CDR3 is 12 residues. CDR1 is MDHEN and CDR2 is SYDVKM in the germline V gene. The CDR3 protein is CASSLTGNTIYF. CDR3 sequence (DNA): TGTGCCAGCAGTTTAACAGGAAACACCATATATTTT.

This sequence joins TRBV6-6 and TRBJ1-2, with 8 bases lining up with TRBD1. With V trimmed by 1 base and J by 7 bases, 11 bases remained unmatched. CDR1 is MNHNY, CDR2 SVGAGI, per germline (reference sequence). The CDR3 is 16 amino acids. This chain's CDR3 is CASSYLGQVSPLGYTF. For the CDR3, the DNA is TGTGCCAGCAGTTACTTGGGACAGGTCAGTCCCCTTGGCTACACCTTC.

The chain carries TRBV27 and TRBJ2-1; D is unresolved. V was cut by 3 bases and J by 0 bases, with 9 bases left in between. Germline values: CDR1 MNHEY, CDR2 SMNVEV (reference sequence). The CDR3 is 15 residues long. CDR3 sequence (DNA): TGTGCCAGCAGTTTCCGGGTGAGCTCCTACAATGAGCAGTTCTTC. This translates into CASSFRVSSYNEQFF.

The V call is TRBV11-1, the J call TRBJ2-3; TRBD2 agrees at 10 bases. Germline V gives CDR1 SGHAT, CDR2 FQDESV (reference sequence). V was clipped by 6 bases and J by 11 bases; unmatched bases: 20. The CDR3 sequence is 17 residues long. DNA of the CDR3: TGTGCCAGCAGTTCACAGACTAGCGGGCAACCCGTTGAGGGGCAGTATTTT. Protein sequence: CASSSQTSGQPVEGQYF.

The chain uses TRBV5-4 and TRBJ1-3; a weak D match, TRBD1 (6 bases). The CDR3 extends over 13 amino acids. Germline V gives CDR1 SGHNT, CDR2 YYREEE (reference sequence). Trimming removed 2 bases at V and 8 bases at J, with 11 bases between. In nucleotides, the CDR3 is TGTGCCAGCAGCTTTCAGGGGAGAGACACCATATATTTT. Residues: CASSFQGRDTIYF.

This clone was found many times. V is TRBV7-9 and J is TRBJ1-4; D possibly corresponds to TRBD1 (5 bases). CDR3 size: 15 residues. CDR1 and CDR2 (germline): SEHNR, FQNEAQ (reference sequence). Deletions cut 1 base from V and 7 bases from J, with 13 bases between. The CDR3 sequence is CASSLGSGTGEKLFF. CDR3 in DNA: TGTGCCAGCAGCTTAGGGTCGGGGACTGGTGAAAAACTGTTTTTT.